This TCR beta chain derives from a study of naive CD8 T cells in extremely preterm neonates. Study outcomes and limitations: Term neonates about 0.4%, young children around 0.031%, adults 0.01%; preterm neonates shared 2.5% to 3.5%.

As concerns this clone: Antigen specificity is unknown.

CDR3 length: 16 amino acids. CDR1 is LNHDA, CDR2 SQIVND, per germline (reference sequence). V shed 7 bases and J 1 base; nucleotides not matched to a gene: 10. Libraries were prepared by immunoSEQ multiplex PCR; TCRdb keeps only in-frame clonotypes and omits some of them. The sample has about 7,500 clones, 95% to 98% seen once. Without labor or membrane rupture, elective cesareans at roughly 37-42 weeks supplied term cord blood. Sorted cells: live naive CD8+ T cells, CD45RA+CCR7+, Annexin V-negative. The gene calls are TRBV19 and TRBJ2-1, with TRBD2 identical over 7 bases. The TCR originated in a newborn in good health. What was sequenced was naive CD8+ T cells from cord blood. The DNA for the CDR3 is TGTGCCAGTAAGGTGGCGGGGGAGGGATCCTACAATGAGCAGTTCTTC. It is translated as CASKVAGEGSYNEQFF.